The 16 T cell receptor beta chains given below trace back to one sample, sequenced in a study of OX40 agonist ivuxolimab in advanced cancers. The data were produced by immunoSEQ multiplex PCR, yet TCRdb's version contains in-frame clones alone and is incomplete. The sample consists of approximately 70,000 clones, roughly nine tenths of them appearing once. The sample here was CD4+ or CD8+ T cells sorted from blood, taken in a trial of the OX40 agonist ivuxolimab. The receptor set was obtained from an adult with an advanced solid tumor such as melanoma, head and neck, liver or kidney cancer.

The genes are TRBV6-1 and TRBJ1-1, with a weak D call TRBD1 (5 bases). There are 14 residues in the CDR3. The V end was cut by 7 bases, the J end by 0 bases, with 12 bases between. Germline assignment: CDR1 MNHNS and CDR2 SASEGT. CDR3 DNA sequence: TGTGCCAGCAAAAAAGGACACCTGAACACTGAAGCTTTCTTT. Amino acids: CASKKGHLNTEAFF.

The rearrangement uses TRBV9 and TRBJ2-5, with no clear D. The V end lost 0 bases, the J end lost 5 bases, and 14 bases lay between the germline ends. Germline assignment: CDR1 SGDLS and CDR2 YYNGEE. The CDR3 is made up of 15 amino acids. The CDR3 DNA sequence: TGTGCCAGCAGCGTAGAAGGCTTAGCTGGGGAGACCCAGTACTTC. This gives the protein CASSVEGLAGETQYF.

The genes are TRBV28 and TRBJ2-1; D gene unclear. The CDR3 is made up of 12 amino acids. The germline CDR1 and CDR2 sequences are MDHEN and SYDVKM. The V end lost 8 bases, the J end lost 9 bases, and 14 bases lay between the germline ends. The DNA of the CDR3 is TGTGCCAGCCGCTCCCCCCACGGTGAGCAGTTCTTC. This gives the protein CASRSPHGEQFF.

This chain connects TRBV5-1 to TRBJ2-7; D perhaps matches TRBD2 (5 bases). Germline CDR1 is SGHRS and CDR2 is YFSETQ. V was shortened by 0 bases and J by 1 base, with 8 bases between the two germline ends. The CDR3 extends over 14 amino acids. CDR3 protein: CASSLGSGSYEQYF. DNA for the CDR3: TGCGCCAGCAGCTTGGGTTCGGGATCCTACGAGCAGTACTTC.

This clone was observed once. The V call is TRBV5-1, the J call TRBJ1-5; 9 bases line up with TRBD1. The V segment lost 5 bases and the J segment 5 bases; nucleotides outside the gene matches: 2. Per the germline V gene, CDR1 is SGHRS and CDR2 is YFSETQ. This CDR3 has 13 residues. CDR3 DNA: TGCGCCAGCAGTTGGACAGGGGATCAGCCCCAGCATTTT. This sequence encodes CASSWTGDQPQHF.

This chain joins TRBV9 and TRBJ2-1; TRBD2 aligns across 10 bases. The ends lost 4 bases at V and 8 bases at J; junction bases unmatched: 6. Germline V CDR1 and CDR2: SGDLS, YYNGEE. The CDR3 extends over 14 amino acids. In DNA, the CDR3 is TGTGCCAGCAGCATAAGCGGGAGGGCTGATGAGCAGTTCTTC. Translated, it gives CASSISGRADEQFF.

The J gene is TRBJ2-3, the V gene TRBV5-1; D gene uncertain. The V gene's germline CDR1 is SGHRS and CDR2 YFSETQ. V was trimmed by 0 bases and J by 6 bases, leaving 11 bases between them. This CDR3 spans 14 amino acids. For the CDR3, the DNA is TGCGCCAGCAGCTTGGGTGCTGACCCCGATACGCAGTATTTT. Translated: CASSLGADPDTQYF.

The chain carries TRBV30 and TRBJ1-2, with D possibly matching TRBD1 (5 bases). The germline CDR1 and CDR2 sequences are GTSNPN and SVGIG (reference sequence). Trimming shortened V by 0 bases and J by 4 bases, and 12 bases separated the two germline ends. The CDR3 totals 14 residues. CDR3 sequence reads: CAWSVGALSYGYTF. The CDR3 coding sequence is TGTGCCTGGAGTGTTGGGGCGTTGAGCTATGGCTACACCTTC. The whole variable domain, remainder taken from reference TRBV30 and TRBJ1-2, is SQTIHQWPATLVQPVGSPLSLECTVEGTSNPNLYWYRQAAGRGLQLLFYSVGIGQISSEVPQNLSASRPQDRQFILSSKKLLLSDSGFYLCAWSVGALSYGYTFGSGTRLTVV.

V usage is TRBV7-9 and J usage is TRBJ2-5, with TRBD1 identical over 8 bases. From germline, CDR1 is SEHNR and CDR2 FQNEAQ (reference sequence). Trimming removed 7 bases from V and 1 base from J; junction bases left unmatched: 11. This CDR3 is built from 16 residues. CDR3 nucleotides: TGTGCCAGCATCCTGTGGACAGGGCTCCTCCAAGAGACCCAGTACTTC. This sequence encodes CASILWTGLLQETQYF. The entire variable domain, with the rest obtained from reference TRBV7-9 and TRBJ2-5, is as follows: DTGVSQNPRHKITKRGQNVTFRCDPISEHNRLYWYRQTLGQGPEFLTYFQNEAQLEKSRLLSDRFSAERPKGSFSTLEIQRTEQGDSAMYLCASILWTGLLQETQYFGPGTRLLVL.

This chain joins TRBV5-1 and TRBJ2-4; TRBD2 is a possible D gene (5 bases). The germline gives CDR1 SGHRS, CDR2 YFSETQ. There are 12 residues in the CDR3. V lost 7 bases, J lost 6 bases, and 11 bases lay in between. The DNA of the CDR3 is TGCGCCAGCTCGGACTCGCTAAACATTCAGTACTTC. It is translated as CASSDSLNIQYF. The variable domain in full, completed from reference TRBV5-1 and TRBJ2-4, reads KAGVTQTPRYLIKTRGQQVTLSCSPISGHRSVSWYQQTPGQGLQFLFEYFSETQRNKGNFPGRFSGRQFSNSRSEMNVSTLELGDSALYLCASSDSLNIQYFGAGTRLSVL.

This clone was detected only once. V and J are TRBV2 and TRBJ2-7; 7 bases agree with TRBD1. Germline values: CDR1 SNHLY, CDR2 FYNNEI. This CDR3 region has 13 residues. Germline trimming cut 6 bases from V and 5 bases from J; bases unmatched to any gene: 7. The CDR3 spells CASSGQALNEQYF. CDR3 nucleotide sequence: TGTGCCAGCAGCGGACAGGCCCTAAACGAGCAGTACTTC.

The chain recombines TRBV30 with TRBJ1-1; the D gene is possibly TRBD1 (5 bases). V was trimmed by 6 bases and J by 0 bases, leaving 11 bases between them. Germline values: CDR1 GTSNPN, CDR2 SVGIG (reference sequence). The CDR3 sequence is 13 residues long. The CDR3 nucleotides are TGTGCCTGTAAACGGGGGATGAACACTGAAGCTTTCTTT. Protein product: CACKRGMNTEAFF.

The V and J genes are TRBV5-4 and TRBJ1-6; TRBD1 aligns across 9 bases. This CDR3 is built from 15 residues. Germline values: CDR1 SGHNT, CDR2 YYREEE (reference sequence). V lost 3 bases, J lost 5 bases, and 3 bases stayed unmatched. In DNA form, the CDR3 reads TGTGCCAGCAGCTGGGGACAGGGCAATAATTCACCCCTCCACTTT. It translates to CASSWGQGNNSPLHF.

The rearrangement links TRBV10-2 to TRBJ1-1; D gene ambiguous. The CDR3 length is 13 residues. V was shortened by 6 bases and J by 4 bases, with 12 bases between the two germline ends. CDR1 and CDR2 (germline): WSHSY, SAAADI. CDR3 DNA sequence: TGCGCCAGCAGCGGCGGAGTGGGCACTGAAGCTTTCTTT. This codes for CASSGGVGTEAFF.

This sequence joins TRBV11-2 and TRBJ2-1; 8 nucleotides line up with TRBD1. Trimming removed 1 base from V and 10 bases from J; junction bases left unmatched: 18. The V gene's germline CDR1 is SGHAT and CDR2 FQNNGV. CDR3 length: 18 residues. This CDR3 reads CASSLVLWLTANRGEQFF. The CDR3 DNA reads TGTGCCAGCAGCTTAGTCTTGTGGTTGACAGCTAACAGGGGGGAGCAGTTCTTC. The whole variable domain, remainder taken from reference TRBV11-2 and TRBJ2-1, is EAGVAQSPRYKIIEKRQSVAFWCNPISGHATLYWYQQILGQGPKLLIQFQNNGVVDDSQLPKDRFSAERLKGVDSTLKIQPAKLEDSAVYLCASSLVLWLTANRGEQFFGPGTRLTVL.

This clone has only a few counts. This chain uses TRBV15 with TRBJ2-5, with D possibly being TRBD2 (5 bases). CDR1 and CDR2 (germline): LNHNV, YYDKDF (reference sequence). The V gene lost 3 bases and the J gene lost 5 bases, with 16 bases spanning the gap. This CDR3 is 15 amino acids long. The CDR3 DNA follows: TGTGCCACCAGCAGTAGCCTAGCCAGTGGGGAGACCCAGTACTTC. It specifies CATSSSLASGETQYF. The whole variable domain, filled in from reference TRBV15 and TRBJ2-5, reads DAMVIQNPRYQVTQFGKPVTLSCSQTLNHNVMYWYQQKSSQAPKLLFHYYDKDFNNEADTPDNFQSRRPNTSFCFLDIRSPGLGDTAMYLCATSSSLASGETQYFGPGTRLLVL.